These T cell receptor beta chains were read from a single sample in a study of blood T cell repertoires in COVID-19. Sequenced by immunoSEQ multiplex PCR; TCRdb stores in-frame clones only, minus some. The data hold roughly 500,000 clones, with 70% to 90% observed a single time. The specimen sequenced was PBMCs or T cells enriched from blood (not recorded which). The receptors were gathered from a woman in her thirties or forties who had recovered from COVID-19. Both conserved end residues are part of each CDR3. A D gene is named only where the DNA matches it firmly. Only some rows state a clone size, as once, few, many or a class for expanded clones.

abundance | j_gene | v_gene | d_gene | CDR3aa | CDR3nt
- | TRBJ2-5 | TRBV14 | - | CASSQVEETQYF | TGTGCCAGCAGCCAAGTTGAGGAGACCCAGTACTTC
- | TRBJ1-2 | TRBV18 | - | CASSPPGPLGYGYTF | TGTGCCAGCTCACCACCGGGGCCTTTAGGCTATGGCTACACCTTC
- | TRBJ2-1 | TRBV10-1 | - | CASSESDATGGEQFF | TGCGCCAGCAGTGAGTCGGACGCTACCGGAGGAGAGCAGTTCTTC
- | TRBJ1-6 | TRBV27 | TRBD1 | CASSFTGTGGFVGSPLHF | TGTGCCAGCAGCTTTACCGGGACAGGGGGTTTCGTCGGTTCACCCCTCCACTTT
- | TRBJ2-7 | TRBV5-1 | TRBD2 | CASSLEGGRDEQYF | TGCGCCAGCAGCTTGGAGGGAGGGCGTGACGAGCAGTACTTC
- | TRBJ1-1 | TRBV12-5 | - | CASGALGGIYTEAFF | TGTGCTAGTGGGGCTTTGGGAGGGATTTACACTGAAGCTTTCTTT
- | TRBJ2-5 | TRBV15 | TRBD1 | CATSRGPRQGARQETQYF | TGTGCCACCAGCAGAGGGCCCCGACAGGGGGCCCGACAAGAGACCCAGTACTTC
- | TRBJ1-5 | TRBV7-2 | - | CASSLDGGFGSQPQHF | TGTGCCAGCAGCTTAGATGGGGGGTTCGGGAGTCAGCCCCAGCATTTT
- | TRBJ2-5 | TRBV9 | - | CASSRAQETQYF | TGTGCCAGCAGCAGAGCACAAGAGACCCAGTACTTC
- | TRBJ2-7 | TRBV7-2 | TRBD2 | CASSPMTSGSYEQYF | TGTGCCAGCAGCCCCATGACTAGCGGGAGCTACGAGCAGTACTTC
- | TRBJ1-2 | TRBV19 | - | CASSSGGGTLAAGTF | TGTGCCAGTAGTTCCGGCGGGGGGACGTTGGCTGCTGGCACCTTC
- | TRBJ2-3 | TRBV7-8 | TRBD2 | CASSSSGTSAKDTQYF | TGTGCCAGCAGCTCCTCCGGGACTAGCGCAAAAGATACGCAGTATTTT
- | TRBJ2-1 | TRBV7-2 | TRBD1 | CASSSPRTGLNEQFF | TGTGCCAGCAGCTCACCCCGGACAGGGTTAAATGAGCAGTTCTTC
- | TRBJ2-6 | TRBV5-1 | - | CASSLVGAGANVLTF | TGCGCCAGCAGCTTGGTGGGCGCTGGGGCCAACGTCCTGACTTTC
- | TRBJ2-5 | TRBV11-2 | TRBD1 | CASTPYRGPSVETQYF | TGTGCCAGCACCCCTTATAGGGGGCCCAGTGTGGAGACCCAGTACTTC
- | TRBJ2-1 | TRBV6-5 | - | CASSYVSSYNEQFF | TGTGCCAGCAGTTATGTGAGCTCCTACAATGAGCAGTTCTTC
- | TRBJ2-5 | TRBV4-2 | TRBD1 | CASSLEAGTEETQYF | TGTGCCAGCAGCCTCGAAGCCGGGACAGAAGAGACCCAGTACTTC
- | TRBJ2-3 | TRBV10-1 | - | CASSEIGTSTDTQYF | TGCGCCAGCAGTGAGATTGGGACAAGCACAGATACGCAGTATTTT
- | TRBJ2-5 | TRBV10-3 | - | CAISAGTTTQETQYF | TGTGCCATCAGTGCAGGAACGACAACACAAGAGACCCAGTACTTC
- | TRBJ2-3 | TRBV19 | TRBD2 | CASSIQAGVSTDTQYF | TGTGCCAGTAGTATCCAGGCGGGAGTAAGCACAGATACGCAGTATTTT
- | TRBJ2-1 | TRBV27 | TRBD2 | CASSLSGLAGYNEQFF | TGTGCCAGCAGTTTATCTGGGCTAGCGGGGTACAATGAGCAGTTCTTC
once | TRBJ1-1 | TRBV5-1 | - | CASTLDPGNTEAFF | TGCGCCAGCACCTTGGATCCAGGGAACACTGAAGCTTTCTTT
once | TRBJ2-1 | TRBV5-4 | TRBD1 | CASSLLQGVNEQFF | TGTGCCAGCAGCTTGCTACAGGGGGTTAATGAGCAGTTCTTC
- | TRBJ2-3 | TRBV5-1 | - | CASSARSTDTQYF | TGCGCCAGCAGCGCTAGGAGCACAGATACGCAGTATTTT
- | TRBJ1-2 | TRBV5-1 | TRBD1 | CASSSRTGYGYTF | TGCGCCAGCAGCTCAAGGACAGGCTATGGCTACACCTTC
- | TRBJ1-2 | TRBV11-2 | - | CASSSAEYGYTF | TGTGCCAGCAGCTCTGCGGAGTATGGCTACACCTTC
- | TRBJ1-6 | TRBV5-1 | - | CASSFLRSSYNSPLHF | TGCGCCAGCAGCTTCCTCCGGAGCTCCTATAATTCACCCCTCCACTTT
- | TRBJ1-4 | TRBV19 | - | CASTLDPGHLRTNEKLFF | TGTGCCAGTACTCTCGATCCGGGACACTTACGGACTAATGAAAAACTGTTTTTT
few | TRBJ1-5 | TRBV29-1 | - | CSVVYSNNQPQHF | TGCAGCGTTGTATACAGCAACAATCAGCCCCAGCATTTT
- | TRBJ1-1 | TRBV28 | - | CASTPTAGVSEAFF | TGTGCCAGCACTCCCACGGCCGGGGTTTCTGAAGCTTTCTTT
- | TRBJ2-7 | TRBV5-5 | - | CASSRGSGQTYEQYF | TGTGCCAGCAGTCGTGGCAGCGGGCAAACCTACGAGCAGTACTTC
- | TRBJ2-2 | TRBV2 | - | CASSVLGGTGELFF | TGTGCCAGCAGTGTTCTCGGGGGCACCGGGGAGCTGTTTTTT
- | TRBJ2-3 | TRBV19 | TRBD2 | CASTPASGRARDTQYF | TGTGCCAGTACCCCCGCTAGCGGGAGGGCCAGGGATACGCAGTATTTT
- | TRBJ2-1 | TRBV25-1 | TRBD2 | CASSGPGLAGAGEQFF | TGTGCCAGCAGTGGACCTGGACTAGCGGGAGCGGGTGAGCAGTTCTTC
- | TRBJ2-1 | TRBV6-2/TRBV6-3 | - | CASSPLRDGGRLGEQFF | TGTGCCAGCAGCCCTCTCCGCGATGGAGGGAGATTAGGTGAGCAGTTCTTC
- | TRBJ1-1 | TRBV7-6 | - | CASSPRGGYTEAFF | TGTGCCAGCAGCCCGAGGGGAGGGTACACTGAAGCTTTCTTT
once | TRBJ1-2 | TRBV29-1 | TRBD1 | CSVEDLEPRTGWGYTF | TGCAGCGTTGAAGATTTAGAACCCAGGACAGGGTGGGGGTACACCTTC
- | TRBJ2-5 | TRBV5-5 | TRBD2 | CASSLYGGEVTQYF | TGTGCCAGCAGCTTGTATGGGGGGGAGGTGACCCAGTACTTC
- | TRBJ2-5 | TRBV6-1 | TRBD2 | CASSEQPGGKETQYF | TGTGCCAGCAGTGAACAACCGGGGGGGAAAGAGACCCAGTACTTC
- | TRBJ2-7 | TRBV6-5 | TRBD1 | CASSRQGAGYEQYF | TGTGCCAGCAGTCGACAGGGCGCCGGGTACGAGCAGTACTTC
once | TRBJ2-1 | TRBV4-1 | TRBD2 | CASSPQGLAGYNEQFF | TGCGCCAGCAGCCCCCAGGGACTAGCGGGCTACAATGAGCAGTTCTTC
few | TRBJ2-2 | TRBV15 | - | CATSRQRNTGELFF | TGTGCCACCAGTCGGCAGCGCAACACCGGGGAGCTGTTTTTT
- | TRBJ2-1 | TRBV5-1 | TRBD2 | CASSLPTSAYNEQFF | TGCGCCAGCAGCTTACCGACTAGCGCGTACAATGAGCAGTTCTTC
- | TRBJ1-3 | TRBV2 | TRBD1 | CASLPGQGVSGNTIYF | TGTGCCAGCCTGCCGGGACAGGGTGTCTCTGGAAACACCATATATTTT
few | TRBJ1-4 | TRBV15 | - | CATATGPDSQNEKLFF | TGTGCCACCGCGACAGGCCCTGACTCCCAGAATGAAAAACTGTTTTTT